The rows below give T cell receptor beta chains drawn from one sample of a study of blood T cell repertoires in COVID-19. Using immunoSEQ multiplex PCR, the repertoire was profiled, and TCRdb retains in-frame clones only, with some absent. The profile covers more than 85,000 clones, with nearly 90% appearing a single time and more than 4.5% taken by the ten largest. Sequencing was performed on peripheral blood. The receptors shown here come from a man between 70 and 80 years old with acute or convalescent COVID-19. Each CDR3 is given with its conserved first and last residue. D genes are given only for firm matches. Only part of the rows carry a size: once, few, many, or a class if the clone is expanded.

v_gene	d_gene	j_gene	abundance	len	CDR3aa	CDR3nt
TRBV5-1	-	TRBJ1-4	once	14	CATAEGPYNEKLFF	TGCGCGACAGCTGAAGGGCCCTATAATGAAAAACTGTTTTTT
TRBV30	-	TRBJ1-3	-	12	CAWSPPGNTIYF	TGTGCCTGGAGCCCTCCCGGAAACACCATATATTTT
TRBV7-3	TRBD1	TRBJ2-1	-	16	CASSLSGGTGSYEQFF	TGTGCCAGCAGCTTAAGTGGGGGGACAGGGTCATATGAGCAGTTCTTC
TRBV6-4	-	TRBJ2-1	-	15	CASSQGFSSYNEQFF	TGTGCCAGCAGTCAGGGGTTTAGCTCCTACAATGAGCAGTTCTTC
TRBV3-1/TRBV3-2	TRBD2	TRBJ2-2	-	16	CASSLRLAGNTGELFF	TGTGCCAGCAGCCTCAGACTAGCGGGGAACACCGGGGAGCTGTTTTTT
TRBV18	TRBD1	TRBJ1-3	-	13	CASDRAVGNTIYF	TGTGCCAGCGACAGGGCCGTGGGAAACACCATATATTTT
TRBV7-9	TRBD1	TRBJ2-5	-	14	CASSLDRQGETQYF	TGTGCCAGCAGCTTAGACAGACAGGGGGAGACCCAGTACTTC
TRBV5-1	TRBD1	TRBJ2-3	-	16	CASSPWTGESTDTQYF	TGCGCCAGCAGCCCCTGGACAGGGGAGAGCACAGATACGCAGTATTTT
TRBV29-1	TRBD1	TRBJ1-2	few	12	CSVGQDNYGYTF	TGCAGCGTCGGACAGGACAACTATGGCTACACCTTC
TRBV3-1/TRBV3-2	TRBD2	TRBJ2-3	once	15	CASSPRRGVTDTQYF	TGTGCCAGCAGCCCTAGGCGGGGGGTCACAGATACGCAGTATTTT
TRBV6-6	TRBD1	TRBJ1-5	-	17	CASSPGQGTYSNQPQHF	TGTGCCAGCAGTCCGGGACAGGGGACCTATAGCAATCAGCCCCAGCATTTT
TRBV18	-	TRBJ2-7	-	15	CASSPPTRGSYEQYF	TGTGCCAGCTCACCACCGACAAGGGGCTCCTACGAGCAGTACTTC
TRBV3-1/TRBV3-2	TRBD2	TRBJ2-3	-	16	CASSQSLAGGQDTQYF	TGTGCCAGCAGCCAATCACTGGCGGGGGGGCAAGATACGCAGTATTTT
TRBV14	TRBD1	TRBJ1-2	-	15	CASSHLDRDLYGYTF	TGTGCCAGCAGCCACCTGGACAGGGACCTATATGGCTACACCTTC
TRBV11-2	TRBD1	TRBJ2-7	few	16	CASSSPAGTGTYEQYF	TGTGCCAGCAGCTCGCCTGCCGGGACAGGGACCTACGAGCAGTACTTC
TRBV7-2	TRBD2	TRBJ2-6	-	17	CASSFRAGGSGANVLTF	TGTGCCAGCAGCTTCCGAGCGGGGGGATCTGGGGCCAACGTCCTGACTTTC
TRBV5-4	TRBD1	TRBJ2-7	-	16	CASSLNGGQGRHEQYF	TGTGCCAGCAGCCTAAACGGGGGACAGGGTCGCCACGAGCAGTACTTC
TRBV28	TRBD2	TRBJ2-3	-	14	CAAGGPHSTDTQYF	TGTGCCGCGGGGGGGCCTCATAGCACAGATACGCAGTATTTT
TRBV9	-	TRBJ2-3	-	16	CASSVSGGRSTDTQYF	TGTGCCAGCAGCGTATCCGGGGGGCGTAGCACAGATACGCAGTATTTT
TRBV5-1	-	TRBJ1-1	-	13	CASSGGLRTEAFF	TGCGCCAGCAGCGGGGGACTACGGACTGAAGCTTTCTTT
TRBV20-1	TRBD1	TRBJ2-3	-	16	CSASTGDRGRPDTQYF	TGCAGTGCTAGTACGGGGGACAGGGGGCGCCCAGATACGCAGTATTTT
TRBV11-1	-	TRBJ1-6	-	14	CASSLRGNNSPLHF	TGTGCCAGCAGCTTAAGGGGAAATAATTCACCCCTCCACTTT
TRBV6-5	-	TRBJ1-5	-	14	CASKEGGSNQPQHF	TGTGCCAGCAAGGAGGGCGGCAGCAATCAGCCCCAGCATTTT
TRBV6-5	TRBD2	TRBJ2-7	-	14	CASHSGTSSYEQYF	TGTGCCAGCCATAGCGGGACCTCCTCCTACGAGCAGTACTTC
TRBV6-5	-	TRBJ1-1	-	13	CASTAATNTEAFF	TGTGCCAGCACCGCGGCAACCAACACTGAAGCTTTCTTT
TRBV6-1	-	TRBJ2-1	-	16	CASSELDKGIYNEQFF	TGTGCCAGCAGTGAATTGGACAAGGGGATTTACAATGAGCAGTTCTTC
TRBV12-3/TRBV12-4	-	TRBJ2-7	-	13	CASWGGGVRTQYF	TGTGCCAGCTGGGGCGGGGGCGTCAGAACCCAGTACTTC